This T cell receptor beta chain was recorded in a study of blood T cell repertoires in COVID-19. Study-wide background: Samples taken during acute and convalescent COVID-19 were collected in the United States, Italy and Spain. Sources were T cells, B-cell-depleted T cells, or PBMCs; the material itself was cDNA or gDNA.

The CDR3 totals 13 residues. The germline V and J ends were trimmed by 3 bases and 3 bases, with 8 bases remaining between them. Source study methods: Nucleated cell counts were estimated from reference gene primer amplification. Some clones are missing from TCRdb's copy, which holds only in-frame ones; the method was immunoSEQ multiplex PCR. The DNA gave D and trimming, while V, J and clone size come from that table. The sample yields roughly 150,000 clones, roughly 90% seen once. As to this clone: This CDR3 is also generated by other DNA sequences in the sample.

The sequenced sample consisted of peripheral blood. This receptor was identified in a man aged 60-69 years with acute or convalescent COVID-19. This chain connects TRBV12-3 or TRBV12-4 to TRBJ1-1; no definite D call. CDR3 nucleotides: TGTGCCAGCAGTTTCGCAGATTACACTGAAGCTTTCTTT. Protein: CASSFADYTEAFF.